This T cell receptor beta chain was found in a study of shared clonotypes between healthy human individuals. General study points: Clonotype sharing among the donors was expected to vary with sequencing depth.

With respect to this clone: Its specificity is unknown.

Germline V gives CDR1 MNHEY, CDR2 SVGAGI. The CDR3 spans 14 residues. Trimming stripped 10 bases from V and 6 bases from J, with 22 bases between. Sequencing used immunoSEQ multiplex PCR; TCRdb keeps in-frame clones, though not all of them. The data hold about 490,000 clones, with 78% observed a single time. The sample comprised PBMCs. The rearrangement joins TRBV6-5 to TRBJ2-7; D unclear. The clonotype comes from a woman aged 40 to 49 in good health. Some clones in this sample may be carry-over from other donors' samples. In nucleotides, the CDR3 is TGTGCCAACAGACCGATTCTGGCAGCGATCGAGCAGTACTTC. Its protein product is CANRPILAAIEQYF.